Listed here are 3 T cell receptor beta chains from one sample, sequenced in a study of spatial heterogeneity in lung cancer. Study observations and caveats: Within tumors, counts of expanded alpha and beta TCRs tracked tumor mutation counts.

This sample's time point: sample taken at primary tumor resection. TCRdb analysed the 5' RACE reads with MiXCR anew, one entry per CDR3 protein. The data hold fewer than 2,500 distinct CDR3 sequences, with about 38% observed a single time. Antigens of these TCRs are unknown. The sample consisted of lung tumor tissue, taken at surgery. These receptors all stem from a male donor with early-stage non-small cell lung cancer.

The chain carries TRBV5-5 and TRBJ2-7, with TRBD1 matching 9 bases. Trimming removed 2 bases from V and 3 bases from J; junction bases left unmatched: 3. Germline V gene sequence: CDR1 SGHKS, CDR2 YYEKEE (reference sequence). The CDR3 is 14 residues long. DNA for the CDR3: TGTGCCAGCAGCTTAACAGGGGGCTTCTACGAGCAGTACTTC. Protein: CASSLTGGFYEQYF. The full variable domain, its missing parts supplied by reference TRBV5-5 and TRBJ2-7, is DAGVTQSPTHLIKTRGQQVTLRCSPISGHKSVSWYQQVLGQGPQFIFQYYEKEERGRGNFPDRFSARQFPNYSSELNVNALLLGDSALYLCASSLTGGFYEQYFGPGTRLTVT.

A few counts support this clonotype. The rearrangement uses TRBV5-6 and TRBJ2-4; TRBD2 might be the D (6 bases). With 4 bases removed from V and 3 bases from J, the gap between germline ends came to 14 bases. The CDR3 contains 15 residues. CDR1 SGHDT and CDR2 YYEEEE come from the germline V gene. The CDR3 region has the DNA TGTGCCAGCAGCCGGGGTACGGGAGTCAAAAACATTCAGTACTTC. Amino acids: CASSRGTGVKNIQYF.

This clonotype came up once. The CDR3 bases are TGTGCCAGCCGGGACGGACGAGAATCTTACTATGGCTACACCTTC. It is translated as CASRDGRESYYGYTF. The V gene is TRBV12-3 or TRBV12-4, the J gene TRBJ1-2; D is possibly TRBD1 (5 bases). The CDR3 consists of 15 residues. The V end was cut by 8 bases, the J end by 3 bases, with 19 bases between.